Listed below are T cell receptor beta chains from one sample, sequenced in a study of response to subunit inactivated influenza vaccine. Via MiXCR, TCRdb re-called the RT-PCR reads, giving one row per CDR3 protein. The sample shows some 300,000 distinct CDR3 sequences, about 20% of them seen only once. The sequencing here drew on PBMCs from blood, taken approximately 20 months after vaccination. The receptors were gathered from a man aged 45 to 70 who received an inactivated influenza vaccine. CDR3s include the opening cysteine and the closing phenylalanine or tryptophan. The D gene is left open where the match is weak. Some rows have no size entry. The others give once, few or many, or a class for an expanded clone.

D | size | J | V | DNA | CDR3
- | few | TRBJ1-3 | TRBV6-2/TRBV6-3 | TGTGCCAGCAGTTACTCCACACGACGGTGGTCTGGAAACACCATATATTTT | CASSYSTRRWSGNTIYF
- | - | TRBJ1-1 | TRBV5-1 | TGCGCCAGCAGCCCCCCGGGGGGATGGAACACTGAAGCTTTCTTT | CASSPPGGWNTEAFF
- | - | TRBJ2-3 | TRBV4-3 | TGCGCCAGCGGTAGCTGGGACCAAACAGATACGCAGTATTTT | CASGSWDQTDTQYF
- | few | TRBJ2-5 | TRBV29-1 | TGCAGCGTTGAGTCCAGGGGACTTAAAGAGACCCAGTACTTC | CSVESRGLKETQYF
- | many | TRBJ1-5 | TRBV12-3/TRBV12-4 | TGTGCCAGCAGTTTTTATGGGGGGCCGCAGCATTTT | CASSFYGGPQHF
- | many | TRBJ1-2 | TRBV4-3 | TGCGCCAGCAGCCAAGATCCCGGGGGGAGGCCTTATGGCTACACCTTC | CASSQDPGGRPYGYTF
- | few | TRBJ2-3 | TRBV7-2 | TGTGCCAGCAGCTTAGCGGTCGGTTTTGGGACAGATACGCAGTATTTT | CASSLAVGFGTDTQYF
TRBD1 | - | TRBJ1-1 | TRBV3-1 | TGTGCCAGCAGCCACCCCGGGACAGGCGGGCACACTGAAGCTTTCTTT | CASSHPGTGGHTEAFF
TRBD1 | - | TRBJ2-5 | TRBV20-1 | TGCAGTGCTAGTCTTACAGGGGGCTGGGAGACCCAGTACTTC | CSASLTGGWETQYF
- | - | TRBJ2-2 | TRBV7-2 | TGTGCCAGCAGCTTACTTATGGGGGCGGGGACCGGGGAGCTGTTTTTT | CASSLLMGAGTGELFF
- | once | TRBJ1-1 | TRBV11-3 | TGTGCCAGCAGCCCCCCAGAGAATTTT | CASSPPENF
TRBD2 | - | TRBJ2-1 | TRBV10-3 | TGTGCCATCAGTGAGTCGACTGGGACTAGCGGTTACAATGAGCAGTTCTTC | CAISESTGTSGYNEQFF
- | - | TRBJ2-5 | TRBV7-2 | TGTGCCAGCAGCTTAGGTGGGGGGCCCCAAGAGACCCAGTACTTC | CASSLGGGPQETQYF
- | - | TRBJ1-4 | TRBV25-1 | TGTGCCAGCAGGACATCAACTAATGAAAAACTGTTTTTT | CASRTSTNEKLFF
- | many | TRBJ1-2 | TRBV20-1 | TGCAGCGCGCCGAGGAGATTTGGCTACACCTTC | CSAPRRFGYTF
TRBD1 | few | TRBJ1-2 | TRBV5-1 | TGCGCCAGCAGCCCCCCGACAGGGGATGGCTACACCTTC | CASSPPTGDGYTF
- | few | TRBJ1-5 | TRBV7-2 | TGTGCCAGTGGGCCGGGGACTGGGAGGTCGCCCCAGCATTTT | CASGPGTGRSPQHF
TRBD2 | - | TRBJ2-5 | TRBV4-2 | TGTGCCAGCAGCCAAGAGGGGGGGGACCAAGAGACCCAGTACTTC | CASSQEGGDQETQYF
TRBD1 | many | TRBJ1-1 | TRBV6-1 | TGTGCCAGCAGTCCCGGACAGGCCTGGAACACTGAAGCTTTCTTT | CASSPGQAWNTEAFF
- | - | TRBJ1-6 | TRBV3-1 | TGTGCCAGCAGCCATGCCGGGAATAATTCACCCCTCCACTTT | CASSHAGNNSPLHF
- | few | TRBJ2-1 | TRBV7-9 | TGTGCCAGCAGCTTAGTGGTGAGCTCCTACAATGAGCAGTTCTTC | CASSLVVSSYNEQFF
- | - | TRBJ2-3 | TRBV24-1 | TGTGCCACCAGTGAAGGGACGGACTACCTCACAGATACGCAGTATTTT | CATSEGTDYLTDTQYF
- | - | TRBJ1-2 | TRBV20-1 | TGCAGTGCTAGACCGACAGACAACTATGGCTACACCTTC | CSARPTDNYGYTF
TRBD2 | - | TRBJ2-1 | TRBV5-1 | TGCGCCAGCAGCCCCGGACTAGCGGGGGGGCCGCATGAGCAGTTCTTC | CASSPGLAGGPHEQFF
- | many | TRBJ1-2 | TRBV7-3 | TGTGCCAGCAGCCCGACACCGGGGCGAGACTATGGCTACACCTTC | CASSPTPGRDYGYTF
TRBD1 | few | TRBJ1-6 | TRBV10-3 | TGTGCCATCAGTGAACGGCAGGGGGATTCACCCCTCCACTTT | CAISERQGDSPLHF
- | few | TRBJ1-5 | TRBV6-1 | TGTGCCAGCAGTGAAAACAGGGCCCGGTATCAGCCCCAGCATTTT | CASSENRARYQPQHF
- | few | TRBJ2-7 | TRBV11-2 | TGTGCCAGCAGCTTAGTAAAGGGATACGAGCAGTACTTC | CASSLVKGYEQYF
TRBD2 | - | TRBJ2-1 | TRBV4-2 | TGTGCCAGCAGCCCAGGCTTAGCGGGGGGGGTAATTGAGCAGTTCTTC | CASSPGLAGGVIEQFF
- | - | TRBJ1-6 | TRBV30 | TGTGCCTGGACTCAACTGATTTATAATTCACCCCTCCACTTT | CAWTQLIYNSPLHF
- | few | TRBJ2-5 | TRBV12-3/TRBV12-4 | TGTGCCAGCAGTTCGGGGCCTGGGACCCAGTACTTC | CASSSGPGTQYF
TRBD1 | once | TRBJ2-3 | TRBV10-3 | TGTGCCACGACAACAGGGGCCACAGATACGCAGTATTTT | CATTTGATDTQYF
- | - | TRBJ1-4 | TRBV5-4 | TGTGCCAGCAGTACCGACCGATTTGAAAAACTGTTTTTT | CASSTDRFEKLFF
- | many | TRBJ1-2 | TRBV29-1 | TGCAGCGTTGAAGATGAAAACAGTAACTATGGCTACACCTTC | CSVEDENSNYGYTF
- | few | TRBJ2-2 | TRBV7-2 | TGTGCCAGCAGCTGGTTTCCGGAGGCGGGAACCGGGGAGCTGTTTTTT | CASSWFPEAGTGELFF
- | - | TRBJ2-4 | TRBV25-1 | TGTGCCAGCAGTGAAGGGTCCAGGGTTCGGAAAAACATTCAGTACTTC | CASSEGSRVRKNIQYF
TRBD1 | - | TRBJ1-6 | TRBV20-1 | TGCAGTGCTAGAGAAACCGGGACAGAGAATTCACCCCTCCACTTT | CSARETGTENSPLHF
- | many | TRBJ1-1 | TRBV20-1 | TGCAGTGCTCGCACAGGGCCGAGGTTGAACACTGAAGCTTTCTTT | CSARTGPRLNTEAFF
- | few | TRBJ1-1 | TRBV28 | TGTGCCAGCAGTTTCCCCAGGAACACTGAAGCTTTCTTT | CASSFPRNTEAFF
- | - | TRBJ2-1 | TRBV7-9 | TGTGCCAGCAGCAACAGGGACAATGAGCAGTTCTTC | CASSNRDNEQFF
- | many | TRBJ1-3 | TRBV5-1 | TGCGCCAGCAGCTTGGGGGGGGCTGGAAACACCATATATTTT | CASSLGGAGNTIYF
TRBD1 | few | TRBJ1-1 | TRBV3-1 | TGTGCCAGCAGCCCATTGAGCCCGGGACAGGGGAGTGAAGCTTTCTTT | CASSPLSPGQGSEAFF
- | - | TRBJ1-1 | TRBV3-1 | TGTGCCAGCAGCCAGGGCGTGAGGAACACTGAAGCTTTCTTT | CASSQGVRNTEAFF
TRBD1 | - | TRBJ1-2 | TRBV18 | TGTGCCAGCTCACCCCGTTCAGGGGGCTATGGCTACACCTTC | CASSPRSGGYGYTF
- | - | TRBJ2-7 | TRBV4-1 | TGCGCCAGCAGCCAAGAAGACCTGTCCGAGCAGTACTTC | CASSQEDLSEQYF
- | - | TRBJ2-2 | TRBV20-1 | TGCAGTGCTAGAGACAGTAGCCATCAGTTCGCGAACACCGGGGAGCTGTTTTTT | CSARDSSHQFANTGELFF
TRBD1 | few | TRBJ2-3 | TRBV4-1 | TGCGCCAGCAGCCAAGGATTCCAGGGGGTTAGAACAGATACGCAGTATTTT | CASSQGFQGVRTDTQYF
- | few | TRBJ2-1 | TRBV24-1 | TGTGCCACCAGTGACCCTGCCGGGACAAGATACAATGAGCAGTTCTTC | CATSDPAGTRYNEQFF
TRBD1 | - | TRBJ2-2 | TRBV6-1 | TGTGCCAGCAGGGCGCCGGGACAGGGGAAAGCCGGGGAGCTGTTTTTT | CASRAPGQGKAGELFF
- | - | TRBJ1-2 | TRBV25-1 | TGTGCCAGCAGCCAAAGCCCCCGCACGGGCTACACCTTC | CASSQSPRTGYTF
- | - | TRBJ2-1 | TRBV5-1 | TGCGCCAGCAGCTTGGGGCCGGGTAGCTACAATGAGCAGTTCTTC | CASSLGPGSYNEQFF
- | - | TRBJ1-2 | TRBV28 | TGTGCCAGCAGATCGGGGGGGAGCTATGGCTACACCTTC | CASRSGGSYGYTF